The 11 T cell receptor beta chains reported below all come from one sample, sequenced in a study of T cell changes during pregnancy in multiple sclerosis. Measured with immunoSEQ multiplex PCR; TCRdb has only the in-frame clones, and not every one. In the table there are roughly 58,000 clones, 92% of which are singletons. The material was CD4+ T cells from peripheral blood mononuclear cells, obtained after pregnancy. The receptors were sampled from a female donor in good health, enrolled as a control in a pregnancy study.

V gene TRBV30 combines with J gene TRBJ1-4; D is possibly TRBD1 (6 bases). Germline loops: CDR1 GTSNPN, CDR2 SVGIG (reference sequence). Between the trimmed V and J ends, which lost 3 bases and 0 bases, there was a span of 17 bases. The CDR3 totals 17 residues. Written as DNA, the CDR3 is TGTGCCTGGAGCCGACGGGGGGGGGCCACAACTAATGAAAAACTGTTTTTT. Translating it yields CAWSRRGGATTNEKLFF.

The chain has TRBV7-9 and TRBJ2-2; 7 bases fit TRBD1. V lost 5 bases to trimming and J lost 7 bases; unmatched junction nucleotides: 7. The CDR3 is 14 residues long. Germline CDR1 SEHNR, CDR2 FQNEAQ (reference sequence). The CDR3 nucleotides read TGTGCCAGCAGCCCACACAGGGGCGTCGGGGAGCTGTTTTTT. This gives the protein CASSPHRGVGELFF. The entire variable domain, with the rest obtained from reference TRBV7-9 and TRBJ2-2, is as follows: DTGVSQNPRHKITKRGQNVTFRCDPISEHNRLYWYRQTLGQGPEFLTYFQNEAQLEKSRLLSDRFSAERPKGSFSTLEIQRTEQGDSAMYLCASSPHRGVGELFFGEGSRLTVL.

The CDR3 region is CASSLRQGSAGEQYF. The CDR3, as DNA: TGTGCCAGCAGCTTGCGACAGGGATCCGCCGGCGAGCAGTACTTC. The V gene is TRBV5-6, the J gene TRBJ2-7; TRBD1 matches at 7 bases. Germline trimming cut 1 base from V and 6 bases from J; bases unmatched to any gene: 10. Germline V gene lookup returns CDR1 SGHDT and CDR2 YYEEEE. The CDR3 is 15 residues long.

The chain employs TRBV15 and TRBJ1-5; D is perhaps TRBD1 (5 bases). With 0 bases removed from V and 7 bases from J, the gap between germline ends came to 13 bases. From germline, CDR1 is LNHNV and CDR2 YYDKDF (reference sequence). The CDR3 contains 15 residues. The CDR3 loop is CATSRDTGTRQPQHF. CDR3 DNA sequence: TGTGCCACCAGCAGAGATACGGGGACTCGCCAGCCCCAGCATTTT.

A remark on this clone: A read error may account for a junction end that differs from germline. The chain combines TRBV5-1 with TRBJ2-2; TRBD2 aligns across 7 bases. Per the germline V gene, CDR1 is SGHRS and CDR2 is YFSETQ. The CDR3 is 15 amino acids. DNA of the CDR3: TGCGCCAGCCGCTTCAGCGGGGCTGACACCGGGGAGCTGTTTTTT. Translating gives CASRFSGADTGELFF.

This chain joins TRBV19 and TRBJ2-7, with 9 bases that match TRBD1. Germline V gene data show CDR1 as LNHDA and CDR2 as SQIVND (reference sequence). The CDR3 extends over 14 amino acids. After removal of 5 bases from V and 4 bases from J, the junction contained 6 bases not matched to a gene. The CDR3 coding sequence is TGTGCCAGTAGTGGGACAGGGAGCTCGTACGAGCAGTACTTC. Translating gives CASSGTGSSYEQYF.

This clone showed up just once. The V call is TRBV19, the J call TRBJ2-5, with a possible D match to TRBD1 (5 bases). V lost 4 bases, J lost 5 bases, and 17 bases lay in between. Germline lookup yields CDR1 LNHDA and CDR2 SQIVND (reference sequence). The CDR3 is 15 residues long. The CDR3 DNA is TGTGCCAGTAGTACCCAGGACAAGGTACGGGAGACCCAGTACTTC. This sequence encodes CASSTQDKVRETQYF.

The V call is TRBV7-2, the J call TRBJ1-3, with a possible D match to TRBD1 (6 bases). The germline V gene has CDR1 SGHTA and CDR2 FQGNSA. V was shortened by 5 bases and J by 0 bases, with 8 bases between the two germline ends. CDR3 length: 14 residues. The CDR3 loop is CASSRDISGNTIYF. The CDR3 coding sequence is TGTGCCAGCAGCCGGGACATCTCTGGAAACACCATATATTTT.

This clone has a single count. V gene TRBV11-3 combines with J gene TRBJ2-7; D may be TRBD1 (5 bases). The germline V gene has CDR1 SGHNT and CDR2 YENEEA. The CDR3 has 14 residues. The ends were cut back, 4 bases at V and 3 bases at J, with 13 bases in the middle. The CDR3 coding sequence is TGTGCCAGCAGCTCCTCAGGGATTGACTACGAGCAGTACTTC. It is translated as CASSSSGIDYEQYF.

The chain is built from TRBV25-1 and TRBJ1-1, with unresolved D. This CDR3 has 11 residues. Deletions cut 7 bases from V and 5 bases from J, with 8 bases between. The V gene's germline CDR1 is MGHDK and CDR2 SYGVNS. This CDR3 is CASMRVTEAFF. The CDR3 DNA reads as TGTGCCAGCATGCGGGTGACTGAAGCTTTCTTT.

The rearrangement joins TRBV5-1 to TRBJ1-2; possibly TRBD1 for D (5 bases). Trimming removed 1 base at V and 13 bases at J, with 20 bases between. The CDR3 length is 14 residues. Germline lookup yields CDR1 SGHRS and CDR2 YFSETQ. CDR3 sequence reads: CASSLRAEQASFTF. The CDR3 region has the DNA TGCGCCAGCAGCTTGAGGGCGGAACAGGCAAGTTTCACCTTC.